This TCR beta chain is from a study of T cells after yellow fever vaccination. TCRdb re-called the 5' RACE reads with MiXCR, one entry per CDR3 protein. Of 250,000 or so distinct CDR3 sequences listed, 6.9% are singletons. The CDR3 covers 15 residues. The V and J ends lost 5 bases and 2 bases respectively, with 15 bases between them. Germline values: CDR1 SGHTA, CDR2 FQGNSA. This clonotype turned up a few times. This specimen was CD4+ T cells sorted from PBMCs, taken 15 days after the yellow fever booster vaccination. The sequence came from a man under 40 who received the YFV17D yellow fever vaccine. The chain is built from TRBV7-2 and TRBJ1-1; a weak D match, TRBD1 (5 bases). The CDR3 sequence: CASSLMGGGNTEAFF. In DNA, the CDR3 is TGTGCCAGCAGCCTGATGGGGGGTGGCAACACTGAAGCTTTCTTT. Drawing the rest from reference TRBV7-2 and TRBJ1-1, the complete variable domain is GAGVSQSPSNKVTEKGKDVELRCDPISGHTALYWYRQSLGQGLEFLIYFQGNSAPDKSGLPSDRFSAERTGGSVSTLTIQRTQQEDSAVYLCASSLMGGGNTEAFFGQGTRLTVV.